The clone carrying this T cell receptor beta chain is a singleton in its sample. The patients all showed relapse after autologous stem cell transplantation, while their brentuximab vedotin exposure varied. Assay used: immunoSEQ multiplex PCR; TCRdb lists only in-frame clones, some missing. The table has about 19,000 clones, 70% to 90% seen once. These data come from a study of PD-1 blockade in classical Hodgkin lymphoma. The CDR3 length is 15 residues. After removal of 6 bases from V and 5 bases from J, the junction contained 11 bases not matched to a gene. Germline lookup yields CDR1 SGHKS and CDR2 YYEKEE (reference sequence).

This sequence was found in a human donor with classical Hodgkin lymphoma. The J gene is TRBJ2-3, the V gene TRBV5-5; 8 bases are a match to TRBD1. Sequencing used peripheral blood mononuclear cells (PBMCs), obtained before the second cycle of nivolumab. The CDR3 loop reads CASTPTGQEQDTQYF. CDR3 nucleotide sequence: TGTGCCAGCACCCCGACGGGACAGGAACAAGATACGCAGTATTTT.